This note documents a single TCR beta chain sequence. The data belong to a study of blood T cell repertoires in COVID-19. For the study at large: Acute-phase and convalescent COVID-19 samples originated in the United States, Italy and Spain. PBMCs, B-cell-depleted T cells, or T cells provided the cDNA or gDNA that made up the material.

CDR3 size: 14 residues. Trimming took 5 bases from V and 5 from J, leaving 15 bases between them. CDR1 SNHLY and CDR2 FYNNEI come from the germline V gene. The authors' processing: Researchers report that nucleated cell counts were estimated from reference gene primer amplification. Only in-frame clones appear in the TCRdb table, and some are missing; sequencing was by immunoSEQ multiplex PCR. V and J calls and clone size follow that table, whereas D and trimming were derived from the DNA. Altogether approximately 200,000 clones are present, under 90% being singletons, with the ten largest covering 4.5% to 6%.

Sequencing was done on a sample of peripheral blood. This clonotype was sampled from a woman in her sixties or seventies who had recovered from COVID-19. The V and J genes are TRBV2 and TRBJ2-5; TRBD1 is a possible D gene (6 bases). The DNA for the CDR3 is TGTGCCAGCAGTAATACAGGGCCGCGGGAGACCCAGTACTTC. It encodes CASSNTGPRETQYF.